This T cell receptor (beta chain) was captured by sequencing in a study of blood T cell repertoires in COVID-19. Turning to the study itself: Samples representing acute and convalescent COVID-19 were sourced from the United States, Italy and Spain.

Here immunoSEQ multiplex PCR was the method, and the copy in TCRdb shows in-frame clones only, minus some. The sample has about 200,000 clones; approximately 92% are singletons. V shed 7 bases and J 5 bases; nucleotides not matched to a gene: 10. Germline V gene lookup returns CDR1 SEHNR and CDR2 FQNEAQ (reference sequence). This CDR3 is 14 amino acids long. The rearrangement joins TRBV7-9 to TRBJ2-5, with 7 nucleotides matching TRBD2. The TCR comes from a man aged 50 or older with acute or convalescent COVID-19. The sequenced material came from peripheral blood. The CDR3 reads CASTGEGSWETQYF. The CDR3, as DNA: TGTGCCAGCACCGGGGAGGGTTCGTGGGAGACCCAGTACTTC.